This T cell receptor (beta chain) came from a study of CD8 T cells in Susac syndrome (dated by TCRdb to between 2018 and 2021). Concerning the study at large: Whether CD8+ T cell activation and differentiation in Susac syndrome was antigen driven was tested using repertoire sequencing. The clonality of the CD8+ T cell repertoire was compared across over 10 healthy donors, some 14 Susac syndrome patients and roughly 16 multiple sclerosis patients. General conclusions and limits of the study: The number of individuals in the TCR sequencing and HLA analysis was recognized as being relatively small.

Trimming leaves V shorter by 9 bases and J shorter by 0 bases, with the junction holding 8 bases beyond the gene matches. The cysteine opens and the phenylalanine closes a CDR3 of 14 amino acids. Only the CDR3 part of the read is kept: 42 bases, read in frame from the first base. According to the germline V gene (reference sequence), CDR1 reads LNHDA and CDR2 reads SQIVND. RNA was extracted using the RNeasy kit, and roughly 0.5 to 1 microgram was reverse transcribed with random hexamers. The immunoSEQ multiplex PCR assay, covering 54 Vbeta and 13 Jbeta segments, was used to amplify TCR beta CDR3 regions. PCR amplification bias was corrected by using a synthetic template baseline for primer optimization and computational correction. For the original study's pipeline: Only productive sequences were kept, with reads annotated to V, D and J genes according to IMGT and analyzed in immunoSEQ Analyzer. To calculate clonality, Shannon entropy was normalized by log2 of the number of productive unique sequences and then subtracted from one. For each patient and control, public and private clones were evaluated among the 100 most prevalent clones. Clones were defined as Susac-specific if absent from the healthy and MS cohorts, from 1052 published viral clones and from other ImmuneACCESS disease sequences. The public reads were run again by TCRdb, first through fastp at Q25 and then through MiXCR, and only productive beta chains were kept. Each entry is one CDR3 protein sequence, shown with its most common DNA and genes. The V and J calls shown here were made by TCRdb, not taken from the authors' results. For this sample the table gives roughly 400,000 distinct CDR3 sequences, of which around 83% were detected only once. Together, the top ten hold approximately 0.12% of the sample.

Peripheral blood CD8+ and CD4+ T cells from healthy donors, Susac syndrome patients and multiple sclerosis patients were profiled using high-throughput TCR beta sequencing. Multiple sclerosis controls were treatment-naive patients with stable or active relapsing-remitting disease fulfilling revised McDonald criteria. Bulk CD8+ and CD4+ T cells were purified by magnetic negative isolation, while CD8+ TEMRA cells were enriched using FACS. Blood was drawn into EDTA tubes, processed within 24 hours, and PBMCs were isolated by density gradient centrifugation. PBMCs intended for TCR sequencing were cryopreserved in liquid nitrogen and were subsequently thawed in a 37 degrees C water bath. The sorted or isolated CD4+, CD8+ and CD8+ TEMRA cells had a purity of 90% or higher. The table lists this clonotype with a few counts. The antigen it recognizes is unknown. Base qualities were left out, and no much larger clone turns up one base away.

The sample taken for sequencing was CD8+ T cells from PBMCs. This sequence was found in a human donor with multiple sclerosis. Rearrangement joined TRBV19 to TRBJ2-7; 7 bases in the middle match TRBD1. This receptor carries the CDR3 CASSPRDSSYEQYF. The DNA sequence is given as TGTGCCAGCAGTCCCCGGGACAGCTCCTACGAGCAGTACTTC.